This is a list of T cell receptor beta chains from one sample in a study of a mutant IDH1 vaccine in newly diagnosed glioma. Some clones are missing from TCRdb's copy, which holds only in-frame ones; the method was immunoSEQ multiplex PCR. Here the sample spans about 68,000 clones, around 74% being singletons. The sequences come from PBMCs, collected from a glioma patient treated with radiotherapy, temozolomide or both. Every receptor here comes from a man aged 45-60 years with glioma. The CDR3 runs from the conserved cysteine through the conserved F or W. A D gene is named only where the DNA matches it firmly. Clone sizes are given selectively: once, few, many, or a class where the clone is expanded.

CASSEGDGPYEQYF TGTGCCAGCAGCGAGGGGGACGGGCCCTACGAGCAGTACTTC TRBV9 - TRBJ2-7 -
CASSSGRSTDTQYF TGTGCCAGCTCATCGGGACGGAGCACAGATACGCAGTATTTT TRBV18 - TRBJ2-3 -
CATSRDAGYYTEAFF TGTGCCACCAGCAGAGATGCGGGGTACTATACTGAAGCTTTCTTT TRBV15 once TRBJ1-1 -
CASSVWSATGTEAFF TGTGCCAGTAGTGTATGGTCGGCGACGGGGACTGAAGCTTTCTTT TRBV19 - TRBJ1-1 -
CASSENLGSYNEQFF TGTGCCAGCAGTGAAAACCTGGGCTCCTACAATGAGCAGTTCTTC TRBV6-1 - TRBJ2-1 -
CSVDSLRRITYEQYF TGCAGCGTTGATTCTCTCAGGAGGATTACCTACGAGCAGTACTTC TRBV29-1 - TRBJ2-7 -
CASSLVERVISEAFF TGCGCCAGCAGCTTGGTGGAACGGGTAATCTCTGAAGCTTTCTTT TRBV5-1 few TRBJ1-1 -
CASSLGGNSGANVLTF TGTGCCAGCAGCTTGGGCGGGAACTCTGGGGCCAACGTCCTGACTTTC TRBV5-4 - TRBJ2-6 -
CASSQSTVISYEQYF TGTGCCAGCAGCCAATCCACAGTCATCTCCTACGAGCAGTACTTC TRBV16 - TRBJ2-7 -
CASKEGSNYGYTF TGTGCCAGCAAAGAGGGCAGTAACTATGGCTACACCTTC TRBV2 - TRBJ1-2 -
CASSPRGQGSYEQYF TGTGCCAGCAGCCCTCGAGGACAGGGATCCTACGAGCAGTACTTC TRBV5-8 - TRBJ2-7 TRBD1
CASSGIQGYTEAFF TGTGCCAGCAGTGGAATACAGGGATACACTGAAGCTTTCTTT TRBV25-1 few TRBJ1-1 -
CASSLDRGANVLTF TGTGCCAGTAGTCTTGACAGGGGGGCCAACGTCCTGACTTTC TRBV19 - TRBJ2-6 -
CSATREYGYTF TGCAGTGCTACCAGGGAGTATGGCTACACCTTC TRBV20-1 - TRBJ1-2 -
CASSRDTGWGEQFF TGTGCCAGCAGCCGGGACACGGGGTGGGGTGAGCAGTTCTTC TRBV5-6 - TRBJ2-1 -
CASSLGGANTEAFF TGCGCCAGCAGCTTGGGTGGGGCGAACACTGAAGCTTTCTTT TRBV5-1 few TRBJ1-1 -
CASSLVSGEETQYF TGCGCCAGCAGCTTGGTATCCGGGGAAGAGACCCAGTACTTC TRBV5-1 - TRBJ2-5 -
CATSPPTGQGVTYEQYF TGTGCCACCAGCCCGCCCACGGGGCAGGGGGTAACCTACGAGCAGTACTTC TRBV15 - TRBJ2-7 TRBD1
CASSTGGSAEAFF TGTGCCAGTAGTACAGGGGGATCCGCTGAAGCTTTCTTT TRBV19 - TRBJ1-1 TRBD1
CASSDRSGDQPQHF TGTGCCAGCAGTGACAGGTCAGGGGATCAGCCCCAGCATTTT TRBV2 - TRBJ1-5 -
CASSTLAGTDYGYTF TGTGCCAGCTCAACCCTGGCAGGGACTGACTATGGCTACACCTTC TRBV18 - TRBJ1-2 -
CASSQAGGGYTF TGTGCCAGCAGCCAAGCGGGGGGCGGCTACACCTTC TRBV7-6 - TRBJ1-2 -